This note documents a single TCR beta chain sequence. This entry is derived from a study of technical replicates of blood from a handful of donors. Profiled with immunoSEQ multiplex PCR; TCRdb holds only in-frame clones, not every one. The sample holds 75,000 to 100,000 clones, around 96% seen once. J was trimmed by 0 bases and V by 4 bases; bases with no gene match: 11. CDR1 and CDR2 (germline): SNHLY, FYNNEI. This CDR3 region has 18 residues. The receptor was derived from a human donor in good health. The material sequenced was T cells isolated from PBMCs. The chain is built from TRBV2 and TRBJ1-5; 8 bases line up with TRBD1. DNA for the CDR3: TGTGCCAGCAGTGGCCCGGACAGGGATTATTATAGCAATCAGCCCCAGCATTTT. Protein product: CASSGPDRDYYSNQPQHF.